What follows is one T cell receptor beta chain and its context. What it recognizes is unknown. These data come from a study of Ad26.COV2.S vaccination and SARS-CoV-2 variants. Whole-study findings and limits: Considerable breadth of spike-specific CD8+ and CD4+ T cell responses has reportedly been documented following vaccination. Overall T cell responses may have been underestimated by the analyses of TCR breadth and depth.

Treatment indicated: over 15 received Ad26.COV2.S at low or high dose, single or two shots; roughly five received placebo; per-sample allocation not given. Day 63 following the first vaccine or placebo injection was when the samples were taken. Measured with immunoSEQ multiplex PCR; TCRdb has only the in-frame clones, and not every one. The profile shows some 520,000 clones, around 90% of them singletons. The source of this sequence is a person between 18 and 65 years old who received the Ad26.COV2.S COVID-19 vaccine or a placebo. The source was peripheral blood, collected in a trial of Ad26.COV2.S vaccine versus placebo.

The CDR3 DNA reads TGTGCCAGCTCCCCTTCGGGCGGGAGTGCCTACAATGAGCAGTTCTTC. Translated, it gives CASSPSGGSAYNEQFF. The chain recombines TRBV18 with TRBJ2-1, with 7 positions matching TRBD2. CDR1 is KGHSH and CDR2 is LQKENI in the germline V gene. This CDR3 comprises 16 residues. J gave up 2 bases and V 6 bases, and 10 bases lay outside the gene matches.